One and the same sample provided the 20 T cell receptor beta chains below, sequenced in a study of regulatory T cells in long-lasting Graves disease. Time point described: persistent/refractory GD, antithyroid drugs over 5 years with positive TRAb. PBMC-extracted RNA yielded the TCR library. The authors built TCR beta libraries using iRepertoire HTBI primers and Arm-PCR of CDR3 regions. One entry per CDR3 protein, called by TCRdb with MiXCR from the multiplex PCR reads. The sample lists hundreds of thousands of distinct CDR3 sequences; less than 25% were seen once. The source material was peripheral blood mononuclear cells (PBMCs), sampled when the disease was refractory, from a patient treated with antithyroid drugs. Receptors originate from a female donor with Graves disease.

This clonotype was found a few times. V gene TRBV11-3 combines with J gene TRBJ2-3; a possible D gene is TRBD1 (6 bases). With 4 bases removed from V and 6 bases from J, the gap between germline ends came to 11 bases. Germline lookup yields CDR1 SGHNT and CDR2 YENEEA. This CDR3 is 13 amino acids long. The CDR3 DNA sequence: TGTGCCAGCAGCTCACAGGGATACGATACGCAGTATTTT. Amino acid sequence: CASSSQGYDTQYF.

The sample holds many counts of this clonotype. This rearrangement joins TRBV20-1 to TRBJ1-5; a possible D gene is TRBD1 (5 bases). The CDR3 consists of 14 residues. Trimming stripped 1 base from V and 7 bases from J, with 14 bases between. Germline V gene sequence: CDR1 DFQATT, CDR2 SNEGSKA (reference sequence). In DNA, the CDR3 is TGCAGTGCTAGAGGAGGGGCCTCAAAGCAGCCCCAGCATTTT. Translating it yields CSARGGASKQPQHF.

This clonotype occurred once. The chain uses TRBV5-4 and TRBJ1-1; D gene ambiguous. This CDR3 has 13 residues. Germline CDR1 reads SGHNT; CDR2 reads YYREEE (reference sequence). V dropped 0 bases and J dropped 7 bases, with 10 bases sitting between them. The CDR3 sequence: CASSLGVGDEAFF. The CDR3, as DNA: TGTGCCAGCAGCTTGGGAGTTGGAGATGAAGCTTTCTTT.

This clonotype appeared many times. The chain combines TRBV20-1 with TRBJ2-2; TRBD2 matches 8 bases. CDR1 and CDR2 (germline): DFQATT, SNEGSKA (reference sequence). J gave up 1 base and V 3 bases, and 7 bases lay outside the gene matches. The CDR3 contains 16 residues. This chain's CDR3 is CSASLQAGVNTGELFF. CDR3 coding DNA: TGCAGTGCTAGCCTCCAAGCGGGAGTGAACACCGGGGAGCTGTTTTTT.

This chain uses TRBV7-3 with TRBJ2-1; 10 bases fit TRBD2. Germline CDR1 reads SGHTA; CDR2 reads FQGTGA. Trimming took 5 bases from V and 7 from J; bases not matched to a gene: 11. The CDR3 runs to 16 residues. The CDR3 coding sequence is TGTGCCAGCAGCGACACCGGGACTAGCGTTGGGAATGAGCAGTTCTTC. Protein sequence: CASSDTGTSVGNEQFF.

This clonotype has a count of ten or more. The V and J genes are TRBV2 and TRBJ2-7, with D possibly being TRBD1 or TRBD2 (5 bases each). Trimming left V 8 bases short and J 0 bases short, with 14 bases between. Germline lookup yields CDR1 SNHLY and CDR2 FYNNEI. This CDR3 is built from 14 residues. The CDR3 here is CASQGRDPSYEQYF. CDR3 coding DNA: TGTGCCAGCCAAGGACGGGACCCCTCCTACGAGCAGTACTTC. Complete variable domain (other parts from reference TRBV2 and TRBJ2-7): EPEVTQTPSHQVTQMGQEVILRCVPISNHLYFYWYRQILGQKVEFLVSFYNNEISEKSEIFDDQFSVERPDGSNFTLKIRSTKLEDSAMYFCASQGRDPSYEQYFGPGTRLTVT.

The rearrangement links TRBV20-1 to TRBJ2-7; 8 nucleotides align to TRBD2. The V segment lost 2 bases and the J segment 2 bases; nucleotides outside the gene matches: 5. CDR1 is DFQATT, CDR2 SNEGSKA, per germline (reference sequence). The CDR3 is 14 amino acids. CDR3 region: CSARFQAGAYEQYF. CDR3 sequence (DNA): TGCAGTGCTAGATTTCAAGCGGGAGCCTACGAGCAGTACTTC.

The chain links TRBV18 to TRBJ1-1; D possibly corresponds to TRBD1 (5 bases). V lost 4 bases to trimming and J lost 4 bases, with 16 bases between them. This CDR3 comprises 15 residues. Per the germline V gene, CDR1 is KGHSH and CDR2 is LQKENI. DNA of the CDR3: TGTGCCAGCTCACACGACAGACCTATAGGCACTGAAGCTTTCTTT. This gives the protein CASSHDRPIGTEAFF.

The V and J genes are TRBV2 and TRBJ2-7, with D possibly TRBD2 on 5 matching bases. Germline V gene data show CDR1 as SNHLY and CDR2 as FYNNEI. Trimming removed 7 bases at V and 3 bases at J, with 13 bases between. This CDR3 is built from 13 residues. CDR3 sequence: CASNLRTVYEQYF. The CDR3 coding sequence is TGTGCCAGCAACCTCCGGACTGTCTACGAGCAGTACTTC.

The chain uses TRBV19 and TRBJ1-1, with D unclear. CDR3 size: 14 residues. V lost 6 bases and J 3 bases, leaving 14 bases between the germline ends. Germline lookup yields CDR1 LNHDA and CDR2 SQIVND (reference sequence). The CDR3 coding sequence is TGTGCCAGTAGAGGGTGGGGTGGTGACACTGAAGCTTTCTTT. It translates to CASRGWGGDTEAFF. The complete variable domain, with remaining parts taken from reference TRBV19 and TRBJ1-1, reads DGGITQSPKYLFRKEGQNVTLSCEQNLNHDAMYWYRQDPGQGLRLIYYSQIVNDFQKGDIAEGYSVSREKKESFPLTVTSAQKNPTAFYLCASRGWGGDTEAFFGQGTRLTVV.

The chain couples TRBV4-3 to TRBJ2-5, with 7 bases fitting TRBD1. The length of the CDR3 is 16 residues. Trimming removed 1 base from V and 5 bases from J; junction bases left unmatched: 10. Per germline, CDR1 LGHNA and CDR2 YSLEER. Here the CDR3 DNA reads TGCGCCAGCAGCCAAGGATCCCACCGACAGGGCGAGACCCAGTACTTC. Translated, it gives CASSQGSHRQGETQYF.

This clonotype has just a few counts. The rearrangement uses TRBV5-1 and TRBJ2-4, with 7 bases matching TRBD1. Germline V gene data show CDR1 as SGHRS and CDR2 as YFSETQ. CDR3 length: 14 amino acids. The V and J ends lost 4 bases and 9 bases, in that order; junction bases with no gene match: 10. CDR3 bases: TGCGCCAGCAGCGAACAGGGGATAGGAAGCATTCAGTACTTC. This sequence encodes CASSEQGIGSIQYF.

This clonotype has a handful of counts. The gene calls are TRBV6-2 or TRBV6-3 and TRBJ1-5; D is undetermined. There are 15 residues in the CDR3. The V gene lost 6 bases and the J gene lost 0 bases, with 12 bases spanning the gap. From germline, CDR1 is MNHEY and CDR2 SVGEGT. The DNA for the CDR3 is TGTGCCAGCAGGCCGGGCCATTTTAGCAATCAGCCCCAGCATTTT. Translating gives CASRPGHFSNQPQHF.

This clonotype was found a few times. V and J are TRBV6-9 and TRBJ1-6; no firm D call. Trimming left V 3 bases short and J 9 bases short, with 12 bases between. The CDR3 is 14 amino acids. Germline CDR1 MNHGY, CDR2 SVAAGI. The DNA for the CDR3 is TGTGCCAGCAGTTACTTGACGGAGGGTTCACCCCTCCACTTT. As protein: CASSYLTEGSPLHF.

As to this clonotype: A much larger clone is a single base away; this may be a read error. It is unclear where the CDR3 begins or ends on the DNA, so no DNA is shown, and the CDR3 is as TCRdb lists it. The genes are TRBV28 and TRBJ2-7. The CDR3 is 12 residues long, counting both termini. Germline CDR1 is MDHEN and CDR2 is SYDVKM. The CDR3 here is CASILGGDEQYF.

The chain employs TRBV5-8 and TRBJ2-7; 7 positions match TRBD1. Germline-derived CDR1 and CDR2 are SGHTS and YDEGEE. V gave up 4 bases and J gave up 3 bases; unmatched junction bases: 16. CDR3 length equals 17 residues. CDR3 coding DNA: TGTGCCAGCAGCGCCGGCCGAGGGACAGACTGGGGCTACGAGCAGTACTTC. This encodes CASSAGRGTDWGYEQYF.

J is TRBJ1-2 and V is TRBV6-1; D is unclear. The CDR3 has 15 amino acids. Trimming left V 0 bases short and J 4 bases short, with 12 bases between. Germline V gene lookup returns CDR1 MNHNS and CDR2 SASEGT. For the CDR3, the DNA is TGTGCCAGCAGTGAAGCGAGGTCTCAGGCCTATGGCTACACCTTC. Its protein product is CASSEARSQAYGYTF.

The V and J genes are TRBV6-2 or TRBV6-3 and TRBJ1-1; D is unclear. V was pared by 7 bases and J by 0 bases, with 15 bases between. CDR1 is MNHEY and CDR2 is SVGEGT in the germline V gene. This CDR3 comprises 15 residues. CDR3 loop: CASTFWNRVNTEAFF. CDR3 nucleotides: TGTGCCAGCACCTTCTGGAATAGGGTGAACACTGAAGCTTTCTTT.

This chain uses TRBV5-1 with TRBJ2-1; D is unclear. CDR3 size: 16 residues. CDR1 is SGHRS and CDR2 is YFSETQ in the germline V gene. With 0 bases removed from V and 2 bases from J, the gap between germline ends came to 12 bases. The CDR3, as DNA: TGCGCCAGCAGCTTGGCGCCGGGCTCCACCTACAATGAGCAGTTCTTC. Its translation: CASSLAPGSTYNEQFF. Combining the CDR3 with reference TRBV5-1 and TRBJ2-1 gives the whole variable domain KAGVTQTPRYLIKTRGQQVTLSCSPISGHRSVSWYQQTPGQGLQFLFEYFSETQRNKGNFPGRFSGRQFSNSRSEMNVSTLELGDSALYLCASSLAPGSTYNEQFFGPGTRLTVL.

This clonotype was seen many times. The V gene is TRBV7-2, the J gene TRBJ2-7, with unresolved D. In germline, CDR1 is SGHTA, CDR2 FQGNSA. Between the trimmed V and J ends, which lost 6 bases and 4 bases, there was a span of 10 bases. The CDR3 covers 12 residues. DNA of the CDR3: TGTGCCAGCAGTTTAAAAGGGTACGAGCAGTACTTC. This gives the protein CASSLKGYEQYF. Drawing the rest from reference TRBV7-2 and TRBJ2-7, the complete variable domain is GAGVSQSPSNKVTEKGKDVELRCDPISGHTALYWYRQSLGQGLEFLIYFQGNSAPDKSGLPSDRFSAERTGGSVSTLTIQRTQQEDSAVYLCASSLKGYEQYFGPGTRLTVT.